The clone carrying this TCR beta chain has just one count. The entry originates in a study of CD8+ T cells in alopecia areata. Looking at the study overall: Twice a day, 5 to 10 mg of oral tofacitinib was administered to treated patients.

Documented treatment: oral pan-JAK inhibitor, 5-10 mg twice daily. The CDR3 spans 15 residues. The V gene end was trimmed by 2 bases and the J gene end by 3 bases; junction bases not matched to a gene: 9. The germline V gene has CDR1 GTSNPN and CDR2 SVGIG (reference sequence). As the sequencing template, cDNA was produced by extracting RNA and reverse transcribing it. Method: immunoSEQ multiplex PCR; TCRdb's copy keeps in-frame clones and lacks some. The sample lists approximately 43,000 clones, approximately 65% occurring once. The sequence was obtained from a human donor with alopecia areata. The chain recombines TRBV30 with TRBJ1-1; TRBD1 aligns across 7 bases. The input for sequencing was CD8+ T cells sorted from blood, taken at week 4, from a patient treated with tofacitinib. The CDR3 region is CAWSPDRARDTEAFF. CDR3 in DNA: TGTGCCTGGAGTCCCGACAGGGCCAGGGACACTGAAGCTTTCTTT. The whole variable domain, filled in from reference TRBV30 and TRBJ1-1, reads SQTIHQWPATLVQPVGSPLSLECTVEGTSNPNLYWYRQAAGRGLQLLFYSVGIGQISSEVPQNLSASRPQDRQFILSSKKLLLSDSGFYLCAWSPDRARDTEAFFGQGTRLTVV.